A single sample gave rise to the 23 T cell receptor beta chains below, sequenced in a study of blood T cell repertoires in COVID-19. Sequencing used immunoSEQ multiplex PCR; TCRdb keeps in-frame clones, though not all of them. The sample records about 300,000 clones, 85% to 90% being singletons. The sample comprised peripheral blood. These receptors were collected from a human donor in a cohort sampled during active COVID-19.

The rearrangement uses TRBV6-5 and TRBJ2-5; 7 nucleotides line up with TRBD1. Per germline, CDR1 MNHEY and CDR2 SVGAGI. With 6 bases clipped from V and 4 bases from J, the junction kept 5 bases outside the gene matches. This CDR3 is built from 13 residues. The CDR3 here is CASREDRPETQYF. The CDR3 coding sequence is TGTGCCAGCAGGGAGGACAGGCCAGAGACCCAGTACTTC.

The chain carries TRBV7-2 and TRBJ2-1; TRBD2 matches at 10 bases. The CDR3 is 15 amino acids. Germline values: CDR1 SGHTA, CDR2 FQGNSA. J lost 3 bases, V lost 2 bases, and 1 base had no gene match. CDR3 residues: CASSLIAGGYNEQFF. CDR3 coding DNA: TGTGCCAGCAGCTTAATAGCGGGAGGCTACAATGAGCAGTTCTTC.

The chain links TRBV5-4 to TRBJ2-7; no firm D call. V gave up 0 bases and J gave up 7 bases, with 14 bases separating them. From germline, CDR1 is SGHNT and CDR2 YYREEE (reference sequence). The CDR3 runs to 14 residues. The CDR3 DNA is TGTGCCAGCAGCTTGGAACAGCACCTTGGGGAGCAGTACTTC. Its protein product is CASSLEQHLGEQYF. The whole variable domain, filled in from reference TRBV5-4 and TRBJ2-7, reads ETGVTQSPTHLIKTRGQQVTLRCSSQSGHNTVSWYQQALGQGPQFIFQYYREEENGRGNFPPRFSGLQFPNYSSELNVNALELDDSALYLCASSLEQHLGEQYFGPGTRLTVT.

The sample holds one count of this clone. The genes are TRBV7-9 and TRBJ2-2, with 11 positions matching TRBD2. Germline V gene data show CDR1 as SEHNR and CDR2 as FQNEAQ (reference sequence). V was clipped by 6 bases and J by 5 bases; unmatched bases: 8. The length of the CDR3 is 16 residues. The CDR3 loop is CASRSLAGGRTGELFF. The CDR3 DNA reads TGTGCCAGCAGATCCTTAGCGGGAGGGCGAACCGGGGAGCTGTTTTTT.

This sequence joins TRBV28 and TRBJ1-1; D unclear. V was clipped by 4 bases and J by 1 base, with 13 bases between them. The CDR3 has 15 amino acids. Germline V gives CDR1 MDHEN, CDR2 SYDVKM. Written as DNA, the CDR3 is TGTGCCAGCAGTTCCCCTTACGGAGGGAACACTGAAGCTTTCTTT. It translates to CASSSPYGGNTEAFF.

The chain is built from TRBV27 and TRBJ1-6; 7 positions agree with TRBD1. V lost 5 bases to trimming and J lost 10 bases; unmatched junction nucleotides: 8. This CDR3 has 14 amino acids. CDR1 MNHEY and CDR2 SMNVEV come from the germline V gene (reference sequence). The CDR3 sequence: CASSMTGSESPLHF. Here the CDR3 DNA reads TGTGCCAGCAGTATGACAGGGAGTGAGTCACCCCTCCACTTT.

This chain links TRBV7-9 with TRBJ1-4, with D perhaps TRBD1 (6 bases). Trimming shortened V by 11 bases and J by 6 bases, and 10 bases separated the two germline ends. This CDR3 has 11 amino acids. Germline CDR1 and CDR2: SEHNR and FQNEAQ (reference sequence). CDR3 residues: CAGQSDEKLFF. DNA for the CDR3: TGTGCCGGACAGAGCGATGAAAAACTGTTTTTT.

The chain is built from TRBV6-5 and TRBJ2-5, with 7 bases fitting TRBD1. Germline V CDR1 and CDR2: MNHEY, SVGAGI. Trimming removed 5 bases from V and 5 bases from J; junction bases left unmatched: 5. The CDR3 covers 13 residues. Written as DNA, the CDR3 is TGTGCCAGCAGTCGACAGGGAGTTGAGACCCAGTACTTC. It translates to CASSRQGVETQYF.

This chain uses TRBV5-1 with TRBJ2-3; D is possibly TRBD2 (6 bases). V was trimmed by 6 bases and J by 4 bases, leaving 15 bases between them. The CDR3 consists of 14 residues. Germline V gene lookup returns CDR1 SGHRS and CDR2 YFSETQ. The DNA for the CDR3 is TGCGCCAGCACAGACGGGAGTAGGTCAGATACGCAGTATTTT. Protein: CASTDGSRSDTQYF.

The rearrangement links TRBV10-3 to TRBJ2-5; 12 nucleotides align to TRBD2. Germline V lookup: CDR1 ENHRY, CDR2 SYGVKD. The CDR3 length is 14 residues. With V trimmed by 10 bases and J by 5 bases, 8 bases remained unmatched. CDR3 nucleotides: TGTGCCACCAGACTAGCGGGAGAGTTGGAGACCCAGTACTTC. This encodes CATRLAGELETQYF.

The chain links TRBV28 to TRBJ2-4; D gene ambiguous. The CDR3 has 13 residues. CDR1 is MDHEN, CDR2 SYDVKM, per germline. The V and J ends lost 6 bases and 1 base respectively, with 7 bases between them. In DNA, the CDR3 is TGTGCCAGCAGCGAGTGGGCCAAAAACATTCAGTACTTC. Amino acid sequence: CASSEWAKNIQYF.

This clone was recorded only once. The chain is built from TRBV7-8 and TRBJ2-7, with D perhaps matching TRBD1 (6 bases). V was pared by 1 base and J by 0 bases, with 13 bases between. CDR3 size: 16 residues. CDR1 and CDR2 from the germline V gene are SGHVS and FQNEAQ. This chain's CDR3 is CASSLGAGQFSYEQYF. The CDR3 nucleotides are TGTGCCAGCAGCTTAGGTGCCGGACAGTTCTCCTACGAGCAGTACTTC. Combining the CDR3 with reference TRBV7-8 and TRBJ2-7 gives the whole variable domain GAGVSQSPRYKVAKRGQDVALRCDPISGHVSLFWYQQALGQGPEFLTYFQNEAQLDKSGLPSDRFFAERPEGSVSTLKIQRTQQEDSAVYLCASSLGAGQFSYEQYFGPGTRLTVT.

This clone has just a few counts. The chain has TRBV28 and TRBJ2-1, with 8 bases lining up with TRBD1. CDR1 MDHEN and CDR2 SYDVKM come from the germline V gene. Germline trimming cut 5 bases from V and 3 bases from J; bases unmatched to any gene: 3. This CDR3 region has 14 residues. Written as DNA, the CDR3 is TGTGCCAGCAGTCCGGACAGGGTCTACAATGAGCAGTTCTTC. Translated, it gives CASSPDRVYNEQFF.

This sequence joins TRBV29-1 and TRBJ2-7, with D maybe TRBD2 (5 bases). Germline loops: CDR1 SQVTM, CDR2 ANQGSEA. Trimming took off 0 bases at V and 3 bases at J, with 12 bases between the two ends. This CDR3 comprises 14 residues. This chain's CDR3 is CSVEDRGGLYEQYF. The CDR3 DNA sequence: TGCAGCGTTGAAGATCGCGGCGGACTCTACGAGCAGTACTTC.

The chain carries TRBV29-1 and TRBJ2-7; 7 bases are shared with TRBD2. The CDR3 contains 14 residues. The J segment lost 7 bases and the V segment lost 4 bases, leaving 13 bases of the junction unmatched. Germline V gives CDR1 SQVTM, CDR2 ANQGSEA. CDR3 amino acids: CSVVFAGREWEQYF. CDR3 nucleotide sequence: TGCAGCGTTGTGTTCGCAGGGCGGGAGTGGGAGCAGTACTTC.

The chain couples TRBV6-6 to TRBJ2-1; tentative D call: TRBD2 (7 bases). CDR1 MNHNY and CDR2 SVGAGI come from the germline V gene (reference sequence). Between the trimmed V and J ends, which lost 5 bases and 6 bases, there was a span of 14 bases. The CDR3 is made up of 14 amino acids. DNA for the CDR3: TGTGCCAGCAGTGCCCGGGGGGCGAGCAATGAGCAGTTCTTC. It codes for CASSARGASNEQFF.

V and J are TRBV6-1 and TRBJ2-7; TRBD2 matches at 7 bases. The V segment lost 5 bases and the J segment 7 bases; nucleotides outside the gene matches: 11. CDR3 length equals 14 residues. Germline V gene sequence: CDR1 MNHNS, CDR2 SASEGT. The CDR3: CASSYSSGGGEQYF. The CDR3, as DNA: TGTGCCAGCAGTTATTCTAGCGGCGGAGGAGAGCAGTACTTC.

As for this clone: A much larger clone lies a single base off, so this may be a read error. The chain uses TRBV6-2 or TRBV6-3 and TRBJ1-5; TRBD1 agrees at 8 bases. The trim removed 6 bases at V and 1 base at J, leaving 2 bases unmatched. CDR3 length equals 14 residues. CDR1 MNHEY and CDR2 SVGEGT come from the germline V gene. The CDR3 region has the DNA TGTGCCAGCAGCTGGACAGGGAGCAATCAGCCCCAGCATTTT. Protein: CASSWTGSNQPQHF.

This clone was detected once. The chain combines TRBV13 with TRBJ2-7, with TRBD2 identical over 12 bases. Trimming at V came to 5 bases and at J to 4 bases, leaving 3 bases not matched to a gene. The CDR3 has 14 amino acids. CDR1 and CDR2 (germline): PRHDT, FYEKMQ (reference sequence). The CDR3 nucleotides read TGTGCCAGCAGCCGCGGACTAGCGGGATACGAGCAGTACTTC. Its protein product is CASSRGLAGYEQYF.

This clone appeared once. The chain uses TRBV9 and TRBJ2-3, with 7 positions matching TRBD2. The CDR3 runs 13 residues. Germline V gene sequence: CDR1 SGDLS, CDR2 YYNGEE. J lost 7 bases, V lost 2 bases, and 4 bases had no gene match. The CDR3 DNA reads TGTGCCAGCAGCGTGAGCGGGGAGAATACGCAGTATTTT. Its translation: CASSVSGENTQYF.

This clone was seen once. The V and J genes are TRBV5-4 and TRBJ2-7; TRBD2 might be the D (6 bases). The germline V gene encodes CDR1 SGHNT and CDR2 YYREEE (reference sequence). V was cut by 4 bases and J by 2 bases, with 10 bases left in between. There are 13 residues in the CDR3. The CDR3 sequence is CASSPAGTYEQYF. The CDR3 DNA is TGTGCCAGCAGCCCGGCGGGGACCTACGAGCAGTACTTC.

The table lists this clone with many counts. The chain links TRBV29-1 to TRBJ1-2, with TRBD1 matching 12 bases. The length of the CDR3 is 14 residues. Trimming removed 0 bases from V and 8 bases from J; junction bases left unmatched: 4. The germline CDR1 and CDR2 sequences are SQVTM and ANQGSEA. CDR3 residues: CSVEDQGTGGGYTF. The CDR3, as DNA: TGCAGCGTTGAAGATCAAGGGACAGGGGGCGGCTACACCTTC.

The chain combines TRBV19 with TRBJ1-5; 7 positions match TRBD1. The CDR3 contains 13 residues. V shed 5 bases, J shed 4 bases, and the junction held 2 bases outside the gene matches. Germline-derived CDR1 and CDR2 are LNHDA and SQIVND (reference sequence). The CDR3 nucleotides read TGTGCCAGTAGTGACAGGGTTAATCAGCCCCAGCATTTT. Translated, it gives CASSDRVNQPQHF.